The clone carrying this T cell receptor beta chain was seen more than once but under ten times. Its antigen remains unknown. This sample was included in a study of T cell repertoires in cytomegalovirus infection. Study-level background: Indicated by public TCR beta signatures were CMV infection and matching HLA type. Overall study findings and caveats: Within the response measured ex vivo, HLA-C-restricted CMV-specific TCR beta clonotypes were dominant. The cumulative frequency of public TCR beta families identified carriers of CMV plus the relevant HLA.

Each CDR3 protein gets one entry after TCRdb re-called the reads with MiXCR. The data contain 830,000 or so distinct CDR3 sequences, 32% of them seen just once; the ten biggest clones take up around 11%. This material consisted of cultured CD8+ T cells from PBMCs, taken from culture after CMV antigen stimulation. This sequence was found in a human donor in good health (CMV status not recorded). Some clones in this sample may be carry-over from other donors' samples.

The CDR3 sequence is CASSRPDRYNYGYTF. The CDR3 DNA reads as TGTGCCAGCAGCCGTCCTGACCGATATAACTATGGCTACACCTTC. The chain joins TRBV7-9 to TRBJ1-2, with D hard to call. Trimming took 5 bases from V and 1 from J, leaving 14 bases between them. Per the germline V gene, CDR1 is SEHNR and CDR2 is FQNEAQ (reference sequence). The CDR3 length is 15 residues.